This T cell receptor beta chain came from a study of T cell changes during pregnancy in multiple sclerosis. The repertoire was sequenced with immunoSEQ multiplex PCR; TCRdb's copy has only in-frame clones and lacks some. The sample has about 49,000 clones, about 91% seen once. Only one count was recorded for this clone. The receptor was derived from a female donor in good health, enrolled as a control in a pregnancy study. Sample: CD4+ T cells from peripheral blood mononuclear cells, taken in the second trimester of pregnancy.

The CDR3 coding sequence is TGTGCCAGTAGTATACGACGGTCTAGCTCTGGAAACACCATATATTTT. It encodes CASSIRRSSSGNTIYF. J is TRBJ1-3 and V is TRBV19; D call uncertain. Looked up from germline, CDR1 is LNHDA and CDR2 is SQIVND (reference sequence). The CDR3 consists of 16 residues. Deletions cut 2 bases from V and 0 bases from J, with 11 bases between.